Each of the 32 T cell receptor beta chains below was sequenced from the same sample in a study of cytomegalovirus exposure and HLA in healthy donors. Repertoires were generated with immunoSEQ multiplex PCR, while TCRdb's copy carries only in-frame clones and drops some. Of about 150,000 clones listed, about 86% are singletons. Sequencing was performed on PBMCs. These receptors all stem from a human donor in good health.

The chain is built from TRBV7-8 and TRBJ1-1; possibly TRBD1 for D (5 bases). The length of the CDR3 is 12 residues. Germline lookup yields CDR1 SGHVS and CDR2 FQNEAQ. V was cut by 3 bases and J by 8 bases, with 10 bases left in between. The CDR3: CASSFKGIEAFF. CDR3 DNA: TGTGCCAGCAGCTTCAAGGGGATAGAAGCTTTCTTT.

This clone came up once. The chain combines TRBV7-9 with TRBJ1-5; D perhaps matches TRBD1 (6 bases). Per germline, CDR1 SEHNR and CDR2 FQNEAQ (reference sequence). Deletions cut 0 bases from V and 0 bases from J, with 18 bases between. The CDR3 contains 19 residues. CDR3: CASSLAWGQGRDSNQPQHF. The CDR3 DNA reads TGTGCCAGCAGCTTAGCGTGGGGGCAGGGGCGAGATAGCAATCAGCCCCAGCATTTT.

The chain combines TRBV9 with TRBJ2-7; 9 positions agree with TRBD1. Trimming at V came to 3 bases and at J to 1 base, leaving 11 bases not matched to a gene. The CDR3 covers 17 residues. Per germline, CDR1 SGDLS and CDR2 YYNGEE. This chain's CDR3 is CASSDRDRGSASYEQYF. Here the CDR3 DNA reads TGTGCCAGCAGCGATCGAGACAGGGGGTCGGCATCCTACGAGCAGTACTTC.

The chain couples TRBV7-2 to TRBJ1-1; 8 bases map to TRBD1. The germline CDR1 and CDR2 sequences are SGHTA and FQGNSA. This CDR3 comprises 15 residues. With V trimmed by 1 base and J by 1 base, 2 bases remained unmatched. CDR3: CASSLVGQGNTEAFF. The CDR3 DNA follows: TGTGCCAGCAGCTTAGTTGGACAGGGGAACACTGAAGCTTTCTTT.

Points on this clone: Other DNA sequences in this sample translate to the same CDR3. The chain combines TRBV7-3 with TRBJ1-1; TRBD1 is a possible D gene (6 bases). With 3 bases removed from V and 1 base from J, the gap between germline ends came to 6 bases. The CDR3 spans 13 residues. Germline assignment: CDR1 SGHTA and CDR2 FQGTGA. The CDR3 nucleotides are TGTGCCAGCAGCTTGACAGGGAACACTGAAGCTTTCTTT. Translating gives CASSLTGNTEAFF.

The chain is built from TRBV5-4 and TRBJ2-5; D possibly corresponds to TRBD2 (6 bases). This CDR3 has 14 amino acids. V was trimmed by 2 bases and J by 7 bases, leaving 15 bases between them. Germline V gene lookup returns CDR1 SGHNT and CDR2 YYREEE (reference sequence). The CDR3 DNA is TGTGCCAGCAGCTTAAGGGACTTTGTCGGGACCCAGTACTTC. It specifies CASSLRDFVGTQYF.

As to this clone: One end of the junction is discordant with germline, which a read error may explain. The rearrangement joins TRBV5-1 to TRBJ1-2, with D hard to call. Germline V CDR1 and CDR2: SGHRS, YFSETQ. The CDR3 is 14 amino acids. This CDR3 is CASNLDSGNYGYTF. The DNA for the CDR3 is TGCGCCAGCAACTTGGACTCGGGAAACTATGGCTACACCTTC.

The J gene is TRBJ2-5, the V gene TRBV7-8; D might be TRBD2 (7 bases). This CDR3 region has 21 residues. The germline gives CDR1 SGHVS, CDR2 FQNEAQ. Between the trimmed V and J ends, which lost 0 bases and 2 bases, there was a span of 28 bases. The CDR3 DNA sequence: TGTGCCAGCAGCTTAGCGCGTCCGGGCGGGAGAGTGTGGGGGCCGCAAGAGACCCAGTACTTC. Amino acids: CASSLARPGGRVWGPQETQYF.

The chain uses TRBV28 and TRBJ1-1; no firm D call. The CDR3 is 15 residues long. Trimming took 6 bases from V and 3 from J, leaving 17 bases between them. From germline, CDR1 is MDHEN and CDR2 SYDVKM. The CDR3 nucleotides read TGTGCCAGCAGCTCACTCCCCGCCGGGGACACTGAAGCTTTCTTT. Translating gives CASSSLPAGDTEAFF.

The chain has TRBV2 and TRBJ2-3; 8 bases are a match to TRBD1. CDR1 is SNHLY and CDR2 is FYNNEI in the germline V gene. V lost 6 bases and J lost 2; bases outside the gene matches: 4. CDR3 size: 14 residues. DNA of the CDR3: TGTGCCAGCAGAGGGGACAGGCTCACAGATACGCAGTATTTT. Translating it yields CASRGDRLTDTQYF.

The rearrangement uses TRBV11-1 and TRBJ2-3, with 9 bases matching TRBD2. Looked up from germline, CDR1 is SGHAT and CDR2 is FQDESV (reference sequence). Trimming took 5 bases from V and 5 from J; bases not matched to a gene: 14. The CDR3 extends over 17 amino acids. In nucleotides, the CDR3 is TGTGCCAGCAGCCCCCAGTGGGGCGGGGGGGCGATAGATACGCAGTATTTT. Translating it yields CASSPQWGGGAIDTQYF.

CDR3 sequence reads: CASRTAFRGDQPQHF. CDR3 in DNA: TGTGCCAGCAGAACAGCGTTCAGGGGAGATCAGCCCCAGCATTTT. J is TRBJ1-5 and V is TRBV6-6; possibly TRBD1 for D (6 bases). Trimming stripped 6 bases from V and 5 bases from J, with 17 bases between. Per germline, CDR1 MNHNY and CDR2 SVGAGI (reference sequence). This CDR3 has 15 residues.

The V and J genes are TRBV6-4 and TRBJ2-3, with 10 bases that match TRBD2. The CDR3 is 15 residues long. Germline CDR1 and CDR2: MRHNA and SNTAGT. Losses at the gene ends were 6 bases for V and 2 bases for J; bases not matched to a gene: 5. This CDR3 reads CASRQLAGYTDTQYF. The CDR3 DNA reads TGTGCCAGCAGGCAACTAGCGGGGTACACAGATACGCAGTATTTT.

The chain has TRBV6-5 and TRBJ2-7; TRBD2 matches 10 bases. The CDR3 loop spans 14 amino acids. Germline CDR1 MNHEY, CDR2 SVGAGI. The junction had 10 bases not matched to a gene; V was cut back by 8 bases and J by 6 bases. The CDR3 reads CASQGLAGASEQYF. CDR3 in DNA: TGTGCCAGCCAAGGGCTAGCGGGAGCCAGCGAGCAGTACTTC.

The chain uses TRBV6-1 and TRBJ2-7, with TRBD1 as a possible D gene (6 bases). The V and J ends lost 7 bases and 3 bases respectively, with 19 bases between them. The CDR3 consists of 15 residues. Germline assignment: CDR1 MNHNS and CDR2 SASEGT. The CDR3, as DNA: TGTGCCAGCACTGTAGGACAGCTCAAAGGCTACGAGCAGTACTTC. Translation gives CASTVGQLKGYEQYF.

The gene calls are TRBV7-9 and TRBJ2-1; D is unresolved. This CDR3 has 16 residues. V dropped 6 bases and J dropped 0 bases, with 15 bases sitting between them. Germline assignment: CDR1 SEHNR and CDR2 FQNEAQ (reference sequence). The CDR3 nucleotides read TGTGCCAGCAGGCTTATGGGCGTCTTCTCCTACAATGAGCAGTTCTTC. Translation gives CASRLMGVFSYNEQFF.

The CDR3 sequence is CASSLVSGYTF. The DNA for the CDR3 is TGTGCCAGCAGCTTGGTCTCCGGCTACACCTTC. The chain combines TRBV5-6 with TRBJ1-2; D is uncertain. Germline CDR1 is SGHDT and CDR2 is YYEEEE. The CDR3 is 11 residues long. The ends were cut back, 0 bases at V and 8 bases at J, with 5 bases in the middle.

Concerning this clone itself: Other DNA sequences within the sample encode an identical CDR3. V gene TRBV5-1 combines with J gene TRBJ1-1; tentatively, D is TRBD1 (5 bases). The CDR3 spans 14 residues. The germline V and J ends were trimmed by 2 bases and 1 base, with 9 bases remaining between them. Germline assignment: CDR1 SGHRS and CDR2 YFSETQ. CDR3 bases: TGCGCCAGCAGCTTTGGGCAGGGGAACACTGAAGCTTTCTTT. This codes for CASSFGQGNTEAFF.

The V and J genes are TRBV5-1 and TRBJ1-1; D remains ambiguous. In germline, CDR1 is SGHRS, CDR2 YFSETQ. V was trimmed by 3 bases and J by 6 bases, leaving 6 bases between them. The CDR3 runs 11 residues. In DNA form, the CDR3 reads TGCGCCAGCAGCTCGGGGTCTGAAGCTTTCTTT. Protein product: CASSSGSEAFF. The variable domain in full, completed from reference TRBV5-1 and TRBJ1-1, reads KAGVTQTPRYLIKTRGQQVTLSCSPISGHRSVSWYQQTPGQGLQFLFEYFSETQRNKGNFPGRFSGRQFSNSRSEMNVSTLELGDSALYLCASSSGSEAFFGQGTRLTVV.

This sequence joins TRBV28 and TRBJ1-5, with D possibly matching TRBD1 (5 bases). This CDR3 comprises 15 residues. The V gene's germline CDR1 is MDHEN and CDR2 SYDVKM. Trimming took off 6 bases at V and 4 bases at J, with 16 bases between the two ends. The CDR3 here is CASRQGYRTNQPQHF. Here the CDR3 DNA reads TGTGCCAGCAGGCAGGGTTACAGAACTAATCAGCCCCAGCATTTT. Based on the CDR3 plus reference TRBV28 and TRBJ1-5, the full variable domain is DVKVTQSSRYLVKRTGEKVFLECVQDMDHENMFWYRQDPGLGLRLIYFSYDVKMKEKGDIPEGYSVSREKKERFSLILESASTNQTSMYLCASRQGYRTNQPQHFGDGTRLSIL.

The genes are TRBV25-1 and TRBJ2-5; 9 bases fit TRBD2. The CDR3 is 15 amino acids. Germline assignment: CDR1 MGHDK and CDR2 SYGVNS. Trimming removed 6 bases from V and 0 bases from J; junction bases left unmatched: 5. CDR3 sequence: CASRGSGRNQETQYF. The CDR3 DNA reads as TGTGCCAGCAGGGGTAGCGGGAGAAACCAAGAGACCCAGTACTTC.

The V call is TRBV5-6, the J call TRBJ1-5; no firm D call. Germline V gene sequence: CDR1 SGHDT, CDR2 YYEEEE. The CDR3 has 16 amino acids. V lost 3 bases to trimming and J lost 5 bases, with 18 bases between them. CDR3 DNA sequence: TGTGCCAGCAGCTACCGGGGTGGAGAGGTCTATCAGCCCCAGCATTTT. Translated, it gives CASSYRGGEVYQPQHF.

This chain uses TRBV28 with TRBJ2-2, with D perhaps TRBD2 (5 bases). V gave up 8 bases and J gave up 5 bases, with 24 bases separating them. The CDR3 contains 17 residues. CDR1 and CDR2 (germline): MDHEN, SYDVKM. The CDR3 spells CASALTSWKRETGELFF. DNA for the CDR3: TGTGCCAGCGCCTTAACTAGTTGGAAGAGGGAGACCGGGGAGCTGTTTTTT.

The chain links TRBV6-1 to TRBJ2-2, with TRBD1 matching 7 bases. V was clipped by 3 bases and J by 0 bases; unmatched bases: 4. The V gene's germline CDR1 is MNHNS and CDR2 SASEGT. This CDR3 comprises 16 residues. CDR3 sequence: CASSDGQVANTGELFF. The CDR3, as DNA: TGTGCCAGCAGTGACGGACAGGTAGCGAACACCGGGGAGCTGTTTTTT.

The V gene is TRBV18, the J gene TRBJ2-1; 7 bases align to TRBD2. Germline V CDR1 and CDR2: KGHSH, LQKENI. Germline trimming cut 2 bases from V and 2 bases from J; bases unmatched to any gene: 12. This CDR3 is 18 amino acids long. CDR3 region: CASSPGTKASGAYNEQFF. Here the CDR3 DNA reads TGTGCCAGCTCACCAGGCACGAAGGCTAGCGGAGCCTACAATGAGCAGTTCTTC. Full variable domain (remainder filled in from reference TRBV18 and TRBJ2-1): NAGVMQNPRHLVRRRGQEARLRCSPMKGHSHVYWYRQLPEEGLKFMVYLQKENIIDESGMPKERFSAEFPKEGPSILRIQQVVRGDSAAYFCASSPGTKASGAYNEQFFGPGTRLTVL.

V and J are TRBV30 and TRBJ1-2; tentative D call: TRBD1 (6 bases). Trimming pared 0 bases from V and 8 bases from J, leaving 22 bases between. Germline CDR1 and CDR2: GTSNPN and SVGIG (reference sequence). The length of the CDR3 is 16 residues. CDR3 coding DNA: TGTGCCTGGAGTGTACACCTCTTGAGGGACATCCGCGGCTACACCTTC. Translation gives CAWSVHLLRDIRGYTF.

The genes are TRBV5-6 and TRBJ2-1, with D unclear. Germline assignment: CDR1 SGHDT and CDR2 YYEEEE. This CDR3 spans 13 amino acids. V was cut by 4 bases and J by 4 bases, with 9 bases left in between. The CDR3 sequence is CASSTTLYNEQFF. The CDR3 DNA reads as TGTGCCAGCAGCACGACTCTTTACAATGAGCAGTTCTTC.

J is TRBJ2-2 and V is TRBV27; 7 positions match TRBD1. The CDR3 runs 16 residues. In germline, CDR1 is MNHEY, CDR2 SMNVEV (reference sequence). Trimming removed 8 bases from V and 5 bases from J; junction bases left unmatched: 14. CDR3 residues: CASGPLTGTGTGELFF. The CDR3 DNA follows: TGTGCCAGCGGCCCTTTGACAGGGACGGGGACCGGGGAGCTGTTTTTT.

The table lists this clone with a count of one. The chain combines TRBV7-9 with TRBJ2-2, with TRBD2 matching over 12 bases. The CDR3 loop spans 16 amino acids. The V gene end was trimmed by 5 bases and the J gene end by 4 bases; junction bases not matched to a gene: 5. Germline CDR1 is SEHNR and CDR2 is FQNEAQ (reference sequence). CDR3 nucleotides: TGTGCCAGCAGCATCGGACTAGCGGGGTTCACCGGGGAGCTGTTTTTT. Protein: CASSIGLAGFTGELFF.

The genes are TRBV10-1 and TRBJ2-7; D is ambiguous. In germline, CDR1 is WNHNN, CDR2 SYGVQD (reference sequence). The V end was cut by 5 bases, the J end by 0 bases, with 5 bases between. CDR3 size: 12 residues. This CDR3 reads CASSSNSYEQYF. In nucleotides, the CDR3 is TGCGCCAGCAGTTCCAACTCCTACGAGCAGTACTTC.

V gene TRBV18 combines with J gene TRBJ1-3; D remains ambiguous. The V end was cut by 4 bases, the J end by 1 base, with 14 bases between. The CDR3 sequence is 16 residues long. CDR1 KGHSH and CDR2 LQKENI come from the germline V gene. CDR3 nucleotide sequence: TGTGCCAGCTCACAATACAAGGAGGTATCTGGAAACACCATATATTTT. Amino acids: CASSQYKEVSGNTIYF.

The chain links TRBV7-3 to TRBJ2-2; 8 nucleotides align to TRBD1. Trimming removed 2 bases from V and 1 base from J; junction bases left unmatched: 3. The CDR3 spans 16 residues. Looked up from germline, CDR1 is SGHTA and CDR2 is FQGTGA. The CDR3 here is CASSLLGTGNTGELFF. As DNA, the CDR3 is TGTGCCAGCAGCTTACTCGGGACAGGGAACACCGGGGAGCTGTTTTTT. Based on the CDR3 plus reference TRBV7-3 and TRBJ2-2, the full variable domain is GAGVSQTPSNKVTEKGKYVELRCDPISGHTALYWYRQSLGQGPEFLIYFQGTGAADDSGLPNDRFFAVRPEGSVSTLKIQRTERGDSAVYLCASSLLGTGNTGELFFGEGSRLTVL.